This T cell receptor beta chain was identified in a study of CD8 T cells in Susac syndrome. The patients serving as multiple sclerosis controls were treatment-naive. They had stable or active relapsing-remitting disease and fulfilled revised McDonald criteria. While CD8+ and CD4+ T cells were isolated negatively, TEMRA cells were enriched by FACS. Random hexamers were used to reverse transcribe roughly 0.45 to 1 ug of RNA. The authors amplified TCR beta CDR3 across 54 Vbeta and 13 Jbeta using immunoSEQ multiplex PCR. A single record per CDR3 protein comes from TCRdb applying MiXCR to the immunoSEQ multiplex PCR reads. The table records 300,000 to 350,000 distinct CDR3 sequences, about 90% of them present only once. Germline CDR1 reads LGHNT; CDR2 reads FRNRAP. CDR3 size: 15 residues. V lost 2 bases and J lost 2, with 12 bases in between.

The chain links TRBV12-5 to TRBJ2-5; weak D call: TRBD1 (6 bases). This TCR was recovered from a human donor with multiple sclerosis. Sample: CD4+ T cells from PBMCs. In nucleotides, the CDR3 is TGTGCTAGTGGTTTGCCACGACAGGATCAAGAGACCCAGTACTTC. Its translation: CASGLPRQDQETQYF.